This TCR beta chain is drawn from a study of naive and memory T cell subsets. Broader study findings: Over 90% of naive TCR sequences appeared only once, unlike memory subsets.

Of note for this clonotype: Its antigen is undetermined.

Two oligonucleotides, mixed equimolar, formed the beta constant-region primer covering TRBC1 and TRBC2. An oligonucleotide with the SP2 primer and a 12-nucleotide UMI was ligated to the cDNA 3' end. MiXCR, run by TCRdb on the UMI-ligation and nested PCR reads, gives a single entry per CDR3 protein. The table includes around 160,000 distinct CDR3 sequences, 15% to 20% detected once. V shed 3 bases and J shed 1 base, with 15 bases lying between them. CDR1 and CDR2 (germline): LNHDA, SQIVND (reference sequence). CDR3 size: 16 residues. CMV status came from CD4+ IFNgamma after overnight CMV lysate stimulation. Cells stained for CD3, CD4, CD8, CD45RA and CD27 were sorted into four subsets.

This chain links TRBV19 with TRBJ1-1; the D is unclear. The sequencing sample was made of naive CD4+ T cells from blood. The receptor was derived from a human donor in good health. The CDR3 region is CASSIDMTQENTEAFF. CDR3 DNA: TGTGCCAGTAGTATCGATATGACTCAGGAGAACACTGAAGCTTTCTTT.